Presented here are 5 T cell receptor beta chains from one specimen sequenced in a study of blood T cells in healthy people across ages. A second roughly 7 to 12 cycle PCR used barcoded and J-beta primers. Each CDR3 protein is one row after TCRdb ran MiXCR on the 5' RACE reads. This sample has hundreds of thousands of distinct CDR3 sequences, with roughly 60% found just once. The sample taken for sequencing was blood. The receptors stem from a man in his thirties or forties in good health.

The chain employs TRBV4-3 and TRBJ2-3, with TRBD2 identical over 7 bases. The V gene end was trimmed by 4 bases and the J gene end by 0 bases; junction bases not matched to a gene: 19. The length of the CDR3 is 20 residues. From germline, CDR1 is LGHNA and CDR2 YSLEER. The DNA for the CDR3 is TGCGCCAGCAGCCCCCCCCCGTCCGGAGCGGGGCGACCAAGCACAGATACGCAGTATTTT. Protein sequence: CASSPPPSGAGRPSTDTQYF.

V gene TRBV7-2 combines with J gene TRBJ2-7; TRBD2 aligns across 7 bases. The CDR3 contains 14 residues. The J segment lost 2 bases and the V segment lost 1 base, leaving 2 bases of the junction unmatched. CDR1 and CDR2 from the germline V gene are SGHTA and FQGNSA. The CDR3: CASSLERGTYEQYF. The CDR3 nucleotides are TGTGCCAGCAGCTTAGAGCGGGGCACCTACGAGCAGTACTTC.

This clonotype has more than one count but fewer than ten. The V and J genes are TRBV4-3 and TRBJ2-7; no firm D call. Germline loops: CDR1 LGHNA, CDR2 YSLEER. The length of the CDR3 is 15 residues. V lost 0 bases and J lost 5, with 14 bases in between. The DNA of the CDR3 is TGCGCCAGCAGCCAAGATTACTTCGTAGGTAACGAGCAGTACTTC. Amino acids: CASSQDYFVGNEQYF.

This clonotype is a singleton in its sample. V is TRBV6-5 and J is TRBJ2-1, with 13 bases fitting TRBD2. CDR1 is MNHEY and CDR2 is SVGAGI in the germline V gene. V lost 2 bases to trimming and J lost 9 bases; unmatched junction nucleotides: 10. This CDR3 has 17 residues. The CDR3, as DNA: TGTGCCAGCAGTTACGGCCCGACTAGCGGGAGGTATGGTGAGCAGTTCTTC. It codes for CASSYGPTSGRYGEQFF.

The chain combines TRBV5-1 with TRBJ2-4; 8 nucleotides line up with TRBD2. The CDR3 consists of 16 residues. Germline CDR1 SGHRS, CDR2 YFSETQ. V gave up 0 bases and J gave up 4 bases; unmatched junction bases: 6. The CDR3, as DNA: TGCGCCAGCAGCTTGGAAATAGCGGGGAGAAAAAACATTCAGTACTTC. Protein product: CASSLEIAGRKNIQYF.